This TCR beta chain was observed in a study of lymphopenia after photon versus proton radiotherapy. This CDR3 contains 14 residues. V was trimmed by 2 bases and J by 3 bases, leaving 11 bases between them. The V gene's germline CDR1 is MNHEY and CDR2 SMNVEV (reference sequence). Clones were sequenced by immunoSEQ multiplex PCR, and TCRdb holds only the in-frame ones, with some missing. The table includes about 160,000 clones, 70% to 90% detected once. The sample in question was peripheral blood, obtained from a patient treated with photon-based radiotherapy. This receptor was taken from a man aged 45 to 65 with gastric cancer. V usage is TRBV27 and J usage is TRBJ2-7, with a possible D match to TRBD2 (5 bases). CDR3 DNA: TGTGCCAGCAGTTTAATTGAGAGGGTCTACGAGCAGTACTTC. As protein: CASSLIERVYEQYF.